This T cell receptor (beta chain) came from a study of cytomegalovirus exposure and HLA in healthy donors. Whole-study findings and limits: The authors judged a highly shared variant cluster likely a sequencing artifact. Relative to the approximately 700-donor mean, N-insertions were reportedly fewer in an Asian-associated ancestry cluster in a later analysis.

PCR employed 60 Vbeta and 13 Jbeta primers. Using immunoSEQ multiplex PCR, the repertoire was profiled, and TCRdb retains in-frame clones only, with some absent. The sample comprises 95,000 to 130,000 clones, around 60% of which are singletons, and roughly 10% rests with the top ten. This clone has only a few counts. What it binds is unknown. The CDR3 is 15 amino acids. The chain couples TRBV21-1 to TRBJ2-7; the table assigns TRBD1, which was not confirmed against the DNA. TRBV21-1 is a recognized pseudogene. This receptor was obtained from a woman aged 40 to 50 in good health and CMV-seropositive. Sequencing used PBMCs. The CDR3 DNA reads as TGTGCCAGCAGCAAAAAGGGGGGACAGGGCGGCGAGCAGTACTTC. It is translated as CASSKKGGQGGEQYF.